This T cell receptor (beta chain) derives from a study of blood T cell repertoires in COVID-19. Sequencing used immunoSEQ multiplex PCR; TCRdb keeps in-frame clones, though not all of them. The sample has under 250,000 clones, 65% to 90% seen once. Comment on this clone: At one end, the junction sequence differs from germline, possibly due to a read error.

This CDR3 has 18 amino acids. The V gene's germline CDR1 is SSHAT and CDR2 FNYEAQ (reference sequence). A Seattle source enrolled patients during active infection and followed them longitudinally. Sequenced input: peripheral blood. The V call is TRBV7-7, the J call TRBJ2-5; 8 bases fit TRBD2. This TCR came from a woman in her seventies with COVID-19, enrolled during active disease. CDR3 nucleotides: TGTGCTAGCAGCTTAGCGCCCGCGGGAGGCCAAATACAAGAGACCCAGTACTTC. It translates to CASSLAPAGGQIQETQYF.